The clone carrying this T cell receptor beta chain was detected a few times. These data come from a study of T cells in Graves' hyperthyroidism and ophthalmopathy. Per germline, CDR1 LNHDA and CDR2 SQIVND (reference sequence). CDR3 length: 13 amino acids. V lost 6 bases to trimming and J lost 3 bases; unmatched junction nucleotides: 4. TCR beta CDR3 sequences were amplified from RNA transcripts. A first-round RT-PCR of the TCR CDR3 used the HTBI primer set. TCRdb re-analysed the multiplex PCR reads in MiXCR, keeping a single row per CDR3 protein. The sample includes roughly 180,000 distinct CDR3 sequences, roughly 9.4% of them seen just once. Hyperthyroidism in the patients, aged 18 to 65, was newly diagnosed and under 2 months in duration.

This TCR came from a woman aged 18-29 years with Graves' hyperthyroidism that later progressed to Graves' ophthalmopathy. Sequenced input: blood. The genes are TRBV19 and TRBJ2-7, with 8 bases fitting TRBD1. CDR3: CASRGQANYEQYF. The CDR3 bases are TGTGCCAGTAGGGGACAGGCCAACTACGAGCAGTACTTC.